This T cell receptor (beta chain) was recorded in a study of OX40 agonist ivuxolimab in advanced cancers. Germline V gene sequence: CDR1 SGDLS, CDR2 YYNGEE. The CDR3 has 15 residues. V was cut by 2 bases and J by 2 bases, with 14 bases left in between. TCRdb's table, derived via immunoSEQ multiplex PCR, lists solely in-frame clones and lacks some. Of more than 55,000 clones listed, roughly 88% are singletons. Patients were ruled out by autoimmune disease history or systemic immunosuppression. The material was CD4+ or CD8+ T cells sorted from blood, obtained in a trial of the OX40 agonist ivuxolimab. The chain recombines TRBV9 with TRBJ2-7, with a possible D match to TRBD1 (5 bases). The clonotype was recovered from an adult with an advanced solid tumor such as melanoma, head and neck, liver or kidney cancer. The CDR3 reads CASSVQGAKTYEQYF. The CDR3 DNA reads TGTGCCAGCAGCGTTCAGGGCGCCAAAACCTACGAGCAGTACTTC.